Listed here are 20 T cell receptor beta chains from one sample, sequenced in a study of T cells in Graves' hyperthyroidism and ophthalmopathy. What was amplified from RNA transcripts were TCR beta CDR3 regions. TCR CDR3 regions were first amplified by RT-PCR with HTBI primers. TCRdb redid the calling of the multiplex PCR reads with MiXCR, one entry per CDR3 protein. The sample contains about 500,000 distinct CDR3 sequences, 13% to 15% of which appear only once. The sample consisted of blood. These receptors originate from a woman aged 18-29 years with Graves' hyperthyroidism.

The rearrangement uses TRBV30 and TRBJ2-1; D remains ambiguous. CDR1 is GTSNPN, CDR2 SVGIG, per germline (reference sequence). Between the trimmed V and J ends, which lost 4 bases and 3 bases, there was a span of 16 bases. The CDR3 consists of 15 residues. CDR3 DNA: TGTGCCTGGATTAACAGAAGAGGTGTCTACAATGAGCAGTTCTTC. Protein product: CAWINRRGVYNEQFF.

This clonotype was counted at least ten times. This chain connects TRBV2 to TRBJ1-5, with a weak D call TRBD1 (5 bases). The germline V and J ends were trimmed by 1 base and 7 bases, with 14 bases remaining between them. The CDR3 is 15 residues long. CDR1 and CDR2 (germline): SNHLY, FYNNEI. CDR3 nucleotide sequence: TGTGCCAGCAGTGAAGAACAGGCTGGCGGGCAGCCCCAGCATTTT. Amino acid sequence: CASSEEQAGGQPQHF.

This chain links TRBV9 with TRBJ2-1; 13 positions agree with TRBD2. Germline V CDR1 and CDR2: SGDLS, YYNGEE. V lost 7 bases, J lost 6 bases, and 4 bases stayed unmatched. The CDR3 loop spans 14 amino acids. As DNA, the CDR3 is TGTGCCAGCGGACTAGCGGGAGTCCCCAATGAGCAGTTCTTC. The encoded protein is CASGLAGVPNEQFF. Full variable domain (rest looked up from reference TRBV9 and TRBJ2-1): DSGVTQTPKHLITATGQRVTLRCSPRSGDLSVYWYQQSLDQGLQFLIQYYNGEERAKGNILERFSAQQFPDLHSELNLSSLELGDSALYFCASGLAGVPNEQFFGPGTRLTVL.

V usage is TRBV19 and J usage is TRBJ2-2, with 11 positions matching TRBD2. Germline trimming cut 9 bases from V and 0 bases from J; bases unmatched to any gene: 9. Germline CDR1 LNHDA, CDR2 SQIVND (reference sequence). This CDR3 has 17 residues. DNA of the CDR3: TGTGCCAGACAATCCGGGACTAGCGGAGCGAACACCGGGGAGCTGTTTTTT. The encoded protein is CARQSGTSGANTGELFF.

This clonotype has at least ten counts. The chain recombines TRBV5-6 with TRBJ1-5; tentatively, D is TRBD1 (6 bases). V lost 3 bases to trimming and J lost 7 bases, with 20 bases between them. Per the germline V gene, CDR1 is SGHDT and CDR2 is YYEEEE. This CDR3 spans 16 amino acids. The CDR3 sequence is CASSWGGGGSGQPQHF. CDR3 sequence (DNA): TGTGCCAGCAGCTGGGGAGGAGGGGGTTCGGGCCAGCCCCAGCATTTT. The whole variable domain, filled in from reference TRBV5-6 and TRBJ1-5, reads DAGVTQSPTHLIKTRGQQVTLRCSPKSGHDTVSWYQQALGQGPQFIFQYYEEEERQRGNFPDRFSGHQFPNYSSELNVNALLLGDSALYLCASSWGGGGSGQPQHFGDGTRLSIL.

The chain joins TRBV19 to TRBJ2-1; 10 nucleotides agree with TRBD2. Germline values: CDR1 LNHDA, CDR2 SQIVND (reference sequence). The length of the CDR3 is 17 residues. Trimming cost V 3 bases and J 1 base; bases outside gene matches: 6. The CDR3 DNA reads as TGTGCCAGTAGTATTTCTAGCGGGAGAGGGTCCTACAATGAGCAGTTCTTC. Encoded protein: CASSISSGRGSYNEQFF.

CDR3 bases: TGTGCCAGCAGCTGGACTAGCGGGAGTTTCTACGAGCAGTACTTC. Its protein is CASSWTSGSFYEQYF. The rearrangement joins TRBV11-1 to TRBJ2-7; 13 bases map to TRBD2. Looked up from germline, CDR1 is SGHAT and CDR2 is FQDESV (reference sequence). The CDR3 spans 15 residues. V was pared by 4 bases and J by 3 bases, with 3 bases of the junction left unmatched.

This clonotype was detected many times. The chain joins TRBV11-3 to TRBJ2-3; TRBD2 matches at 16 bases. CDR1 and CDR2 (germline): SGHNT, YENEEA. The CDR3 totals 20 residues. With V trimmed by 4 bases and J by 2 bases, 12 bases remained unmatched. CDR3 coding DNA: TGTGCCAGCAGCTCGGGACTAGCGGGAGGGCCATTCTCGAACACAGATACGCAGTATTTT. Protein product: CASSSGLAGGPFSNTDTQYF.

This clonotype has at least ten counts. The chain links TRBV12-3 or TRBV12-4 to TRBJ1-2; no clear D. The germline V and J ends were trimmed by 6 bases and 0 bases, with 11 bases remaining between them. This CDR3 is 14 amino acids long. The CDR3 reads CASRRLVPNYGYTF. CDR3 sequence (DNA): TGTGCCAGCAGGAGACTGGTTCCTAACTATGGCTACACCTTC.

The chain combines TRBV2 with TRBJ2-7; D could derive from TRBD1 or TRBD2 (7 bases each). Germline V gene lookup returns CDR1 SNHLY and CDR2 FYNNEI. V was shortened by 7 bases and J by 3 bases, with 13 bases between the two germline ends. CDR3 length equals 13 residues. The CDR3: CASKAGQLYEQYF. CDR3 in DNA: TGTGCCAGCAAAGCGGGACAGCTCTACGAGCAGTACTTC.

This clonotype has ten or more counts. CDR3 DNA: TGCGCCAGCAGTGAGGGAACCGAAGGGACTGAAGCTTTCTTT. It specifies CASSEGTEGTEAFF. V and J are TRBV10-2 and TRBJ1-1, with D hard to call. Looked up from germline, CDR1 is WSHSY and CDR2 is SAAADI. The ends were cut back, 2 bases at V and 5 bases at J, with 12 bases in the middle. The CDR3 covers 14 residues.

The chain couples TRBV3-1 to TRBJ2-7; tentative D call: TRBD2 (5 bases). The CDR3 runs to 14 residues. Germline CDR1 LGHDT, CDR2 YNNKEL (reference sequence). The V gene lost 5 bases and the J gene lost 9 bases, with 20 bases spanning the gap. DNA for the CDR3: TGTGCCAGCAGCTTCGCTCGGGGAACGGGCGGGCAGTACGTC. It is translated as CASSFARGTGGQYV.

The chain employs TRBV2 and TRBJ2-2; 15 nucleotides line up with TRBD2. The CDR3 contains 20 residues. Germline-derived CDR1 and CDR2 are SNHLY and FYNNEI. The trim removed 7 bases at V and 2 bases at J, leaving 14 bases unmatched. The CDR3: CASNALGLAGGIINTGELFF. In DNA, the CDR3 is TGTGCCAGCAATGCACTCGGACTAGCGGGAGGGATTATAAACACCGGGGAGCTGTTTTTT.

Concerning this clonotype: A much larger clone lies one base from this, so it may be a read error. V usage is TRBV6-2 or TRBV6-3 and J usage is TRBJ1-6; no firm D call. The CDR3 sequence is 15 residues long. The ends were cut back, 5 bases at V and 0 bases at J, with 8 bases in the middle. Germline-derived CDR1 and CDR2 are MNHEY and SVGEGT. In DNA, the CDR3 is TGTGCCAGCAGTCACAGAGTCTCCTATAATTCACCCCTCCACTTT. It specifies CASSHRVSYNSPLHF.

V and J are TRBV29-1 and TRBJ2-1; 10 bases agree with TRBD2. CDR1 is SQVTM and CDR2 is ANQGSEA in the germline V gene. The CDR3 has 17 amino acids. The V and J ends lost 5 bases and 6 bases, in that order; junction bases with no gene match: 16. The CDR3 bases are TGCAGCGTTAGACGACGACTAGCGGGCTCCCGGAGCAATGAGCAGTTCTTC. This gives the protein CSVRRRLAGSRSNEQFF.

This clonotype was counted at least ten times. The CDR3 protein is CASSVSPARDTEAFF. The CDR3 DNA reads TGTGCCAGCAGCGTAAGCCCGGCTCGGGACACTGAAGCTTTCTTT. The chain has TRBV9 and TRBJ1-1; no clear D. The CDR3 totals 15 residues. V was clipped by 1 base and J by 3 bases, with 13 bases between them. From germline, CDR1 is SGDLS and CDR2 YYNGEE.

This clonotype was found a few times. The rearrangement joins TRBV2 to TRBJ2-7, with D perhaps TRBD1 (7 bases). Germline lookup yields CDR1 SNHLY and CDR2 FYNNEI. This CDR3 has 15 residues. V dropped 6 bases and J dropped 4 bases, with 19 bases sitting between them. CDR3 sequence: CASRSGGTGAYEQYV. The CDR3 DNA reads as TGTGCCAGCAGGTCAGGGGGGACGGGGGCATACGAGCAGTACGTC.

In its sample, this clonotype was seen a few times. This chain connects TRBV6-1 to TRBJ2-7; 8 positions agree with TRBD2. The CDR3 is 14 residues long. Trimming at V came to 5 bases and at J to 4 bases, leaving 7 bases not matched to a gene. From germline, CDR1 is MNHNS and CDR2 SASEGT. The CDR3 DNA reads TGTGCCAGCAGTCGGGAGGGGGGGACGTACGAGCAGTACTTC. Protein: CASSREGGTYEQYF.

The chain recombines TRBV5-1 with TRBJ2-3; 12 bases agree with TRBD1. This CDR3 is built from 16 residues. V shed 4 bases, J shed 4 bases, and the junction held 7 bases outside the gene matches. Germline lookup yields CDR1 SGHRS and CDR2 YFSETQ. The CDR3 protein is CASSAGTGGFADTQYF. DNA of the CDR3: TGCGCCAGCAGCGCCGGGACAGGGGGCTTTGCAGATACGCAGTATTTT.

This clonotype was recorded many times. This chain connects TRBV5-1 to TRBJ1-1; D not certain. This CDR3 has 16 residues. V lost 0 bases to trimming and J lost 6 bases, with 18 bases between them. CDR1 SGHRS and CDR2 YFSETQ come from the germline V gene. For the CDR3, the DNA is TGCGCCAGCAGCTTGGGCATAGGGCAAATGATATCTGAAGCTTTCTTT. Translated: CASSLGIGQMISEAFF.